These 11 T cell receptor beta chains originate from one sample sequenced in a study of blood T cell repertoires in COVID-19. The assay was immunoSEQ multiplex PCR, and TCRdb's table has in-frame clones only and misses some. The data show about 170,000 clones, about 83% seen once. Input material: peripheral blood. Every receptor here comes from a woman aged 65 to 85 who had recovered from COVID-19.

This rearrangement joins TRBV7-9 to TRBJ2-1; 12 bases align to TRBD2. V trimming: 4 bases; J trimming: 9 bases; junction bases outside the gene matches: 13. The CDR3 extends over 17 amino acids. Germline CDR1 and CDR2: SEHNR and FQNEAQ (reference sequence). Here the CDR3 DNA reads TGTGCCAGCAGCTGGCCCCCTAGCGGGAGGGCCGTGGGTGAGCAGTTCTTC. Translation: CASSWPPSGRAVGEQFF.

This sequence joins TRBV10-3 and TRBJ1-4; a possible D gene is TRBD1 (5 bases). With 6 bases removed from V and 8 bases from J, the gap between germline ends came to 7 bases. The CDR3 spans 11 residues. Looked up from germline, CDR1 is ENHRY and CDR2 is SYGVKD. The CDR3 loop is CAISTGEKLFF. The CDR3 DNA reads as TGTGCCATCAGCACAGGCGAAAAACTGTTTTTT.

The chain links TRBV27 to TRBJ1-1; 9 positions agree with TRBD1. This CDR3 comprises 13 residues. With V trimmed by 2 bases and J by 11 bases, 6 bases remained unmatched. CDR1 is MNHEY, CDR2 SMNVEV, per germline (reference sequence). CDR3 residues: CASSLRDRERAFF. The DNA of the CDR3 is TGTGCCAGCAGTTTAAGGGACAGGGAACGGGCTTTCTTT.

This clone was found many times. V gene TRBV19 combines with J gene TRBJ1-2, with D perhaps TRBD1 (6 bases). The V end lost 6 bases, the J end lost 4 bases, and 15 bases lay between the germline ends. CDR1 and CDR2 (germline): LNHDA, SQIVND (reference sequence). The CDR3 covers 14 residues. CDR3 region: CASSLGRGPYGYTF. The CDR3 region has the DNA TGTGCCAGTAGCTTGGGGCGGGGGCCCTATGGCTACACCTTC.

The table lists this clone with a count of one. The chain has TRBV5-5 and TRBJ2-5; 11 bases line up with TRBD1. The trim removed 4 bases at V and 5 bases at J, leaving 10 bases unmatched. The CDR3 runs 16 residues. Germline CDR1 is SGHKS and CDR2 is YYEKEE (reference sequence). CDR3 sequence reads: CASSVRDRGMAETQYF. The CDR3 DNA sequence: TGTGCCAGCAGCGTACGGGACAGGGGGATGGCGGAGACCCAGTACTTC. Together with reference TRBV5-5 and TRBJ2-5, the CDR3 gives the full variable domain: DAGVTQSPTHLIKTRGQQVTLRCSPISGHKSVSWYQQVLGQGPQFIFQYYEKEERGRGNFPDRFSARQFPNYSSELNVNALLLGDSALYLCASSVRDRGMAETQYFGPGTRLLVL.

CDR3 amino acids: CASSPPARGDNSPLHF. Here the CDR3 DNA reads TGTGCCAGCTCACCACCGGCCAGGGGGGACAATTCACCCCTCCACTTT. V gene TRBV18 combines with J gene TRBJ1-6; TRBD1 agrees at 7 bases. The V segment lost 0 bases and the J segment 7 bases; nucleotides outside the gene matches: 6. The CDR3 is 16 amino acids. Germline-derived CDR1 and CDR2 are KGHSH and LQKENI.

CDR3 nucleotides: TGTGCCAGCAGTATCCCGGGACAGGAGAATCAGCCCCAGCATTTT. It yields the protein CASSIPGQENQPQHF. The rearrangement uses TRBV28 and TRBJ1-5; 8 nucleotides agree with TRBD1. Germline values: CDR1 MDHEN, CDR2 SYDVKM. This CDR3 is 15 amino acids long. Losses at the gene ends were 5 bases for V and 4 bases for J; bases not matched to a gene: 7.

The CDR3 sequence: CASSQDVRVRQAEPYEQYF. DNA for the CDR3: TGTGCCAGCAGTCAGGACGTGAGGGTGAGGCAGGCGGAACCCTACGAGCAGTACTTC. This sequence joins TRBV6-4 and TRBJ2-7; a possible D gene is TRBD2 (5 bases). Trimming shortened V by 5 bases and J by 2 bases, and 28 bases separated the two germline ends. Germline CDR1 and CDR2: MRHNA and SNTAGT. The CDR3 totals 19 residues.

This chain links TRBV5-4 with TRBJ2-7, with D maybe TRBD1 (6 bases). The CDR3 extends over 14 amino acids. Trimming took off 2 bases at V and 2 bases at J, with 11 bases between the two ends. Looked up from germline, CDR1 is SGHNT and CDR2 is YYREEE (reference sequence). Here the CDR3 DNA reads TGTGCCAGCAGCTTTGGCAGGGGCCCCTACGAGCAGTACTTC. It translates to CASSFGRGPYEQYF. Looking up the rest from reference TRBV5-4 and TRBJ2-7 gives the full variable domain: ETGVTQSPTHLIKTRGQQVTLRCSSQSGHNTVSWYQQALGQGPQFIFQYYREEENGRGNFPPRFSGLQFPNYSSELNVNALELDDSALYLCASSFGRGPYEQYFGPGTRLTVT.

The rearrangement uses TRBV2 and TRBJ2-5, with 7 bases identical to TRBD1. This CDR3 has 14 amino acids. From germline, CDR1 is SNHLY and CDR2 FYNNEI. V lost 6 bases and J lost 5; bases outside the gene matches: 9. The CDR3 sequence is CASSLTGAGETQYF. The CDR3 bases are TGTGCCAGCAGCCTCACAGGGGCCGGCGAGACCCAGTACTTC.

J is TRBJ1-1 and V is TRBV29-1; 7 bases match TRBD1. Germline trimming cut 4 bases from V and 5 bases from J; bases unmatched to any gene: 7. CDR1 is SQVTM and CDR2 is ANQGSEA in the germline V gene. The CDR3 contains 13 residues. The CDR3 loop reads CSVGDRAGTEAFF. As DNA, the CDR3 is TGCAGCGTTGGAGACAGGGCGGGGACTGAAGCTTTCTTT. Full variable domain (remainder filled in from reference TRBV29-1 and TRBJ1-1): SAVISQKPSRDICQRGTSLTIQCQVDSQVTMMFWYRQQPGQSLTLIATANQGSEATYESGFVIDKFPISRPNLTFSTLTVSNMSPEDSSIYLCSVGDRAGTEAFFGQGTRLTVV.